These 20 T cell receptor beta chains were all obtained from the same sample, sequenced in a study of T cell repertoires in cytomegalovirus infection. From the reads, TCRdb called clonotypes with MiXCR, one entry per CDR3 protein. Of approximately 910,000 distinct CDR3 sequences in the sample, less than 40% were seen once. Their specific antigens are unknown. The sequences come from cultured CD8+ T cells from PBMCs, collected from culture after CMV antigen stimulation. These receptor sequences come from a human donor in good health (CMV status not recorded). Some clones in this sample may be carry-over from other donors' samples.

The CDR3 coding sequence is TGTGCCAGTAGCCGGAGAGGGGTTGGATGGGGCGAGCAGTTCTTC. It encodes CASSRRGVGWGEQFF. The V gene is TRBV19, the J gene TRBJ2-1, with D possibly being TRBD1 or TRBD2 (5 bases each). The CDR3 consists of 15 residues. Germline CDR1 is LNHDA and CDR2 is SQIVND (reference sequence). V lost 6 bases and J lost 10, with 22 bases in between.

As DNA, the CDR3 is TGTGCCACCAGCAGAGATCCTGGCAGGGCTCAGCCCCAGCATTTT. Translated, it gives CATSRDPGRAQPQHF. The chain employs TRBV15 and TRBJ1-5; tentatively, D is TRBD1 (5 bases). The V gene lost 0 bases and the J gene lost 6 bases, with 12 bases spanning the gap. The CDR3 is made up of 15 amino acids. Germline CDR1 LNHNV, CDR2 YYDKDF (reference sequence).

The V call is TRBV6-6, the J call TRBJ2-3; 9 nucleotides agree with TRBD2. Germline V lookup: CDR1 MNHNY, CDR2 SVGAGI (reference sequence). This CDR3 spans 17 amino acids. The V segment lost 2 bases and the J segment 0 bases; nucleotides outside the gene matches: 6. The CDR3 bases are TGTGCCAGCAGTTACCCCAGTCTAGCGGGGAGCACAGATACGCAGTATTTT. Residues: CASSYPSLAGSTDTQYF.

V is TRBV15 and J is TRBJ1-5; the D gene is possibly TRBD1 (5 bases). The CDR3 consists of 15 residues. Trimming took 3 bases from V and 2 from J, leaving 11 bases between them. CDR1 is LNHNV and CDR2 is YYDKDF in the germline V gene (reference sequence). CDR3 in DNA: TGTGCCACCAGCAGCGGACACAACGGCAATCAGCCCCAGCATTTT. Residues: CATSSGHNGNQPQHF.

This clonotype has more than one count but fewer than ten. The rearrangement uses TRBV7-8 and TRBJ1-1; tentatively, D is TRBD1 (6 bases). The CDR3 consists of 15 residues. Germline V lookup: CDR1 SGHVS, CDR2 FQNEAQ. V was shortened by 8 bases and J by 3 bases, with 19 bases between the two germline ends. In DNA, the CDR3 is TGTGCCAGCGCACCTGCTCAGGACAGCTACACTGAAGCTTTCTTT. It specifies CASAPAQDSYTEAFF.

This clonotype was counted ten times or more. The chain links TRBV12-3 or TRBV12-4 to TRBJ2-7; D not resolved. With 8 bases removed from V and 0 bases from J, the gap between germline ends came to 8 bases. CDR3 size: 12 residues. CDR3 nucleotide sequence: TGTGCCAGCGGTCCAAACTCCTACGAGCAGTACGTC. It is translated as CASGPNSYEQYV.

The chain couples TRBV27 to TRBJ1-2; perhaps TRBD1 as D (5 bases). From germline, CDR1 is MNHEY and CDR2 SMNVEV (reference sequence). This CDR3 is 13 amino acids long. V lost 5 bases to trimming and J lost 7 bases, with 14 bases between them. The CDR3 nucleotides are TGTGCCAGCAGTCCGGGACTCATTGCTGGCTACACCTTC. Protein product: CASSPGLIAGYTF.

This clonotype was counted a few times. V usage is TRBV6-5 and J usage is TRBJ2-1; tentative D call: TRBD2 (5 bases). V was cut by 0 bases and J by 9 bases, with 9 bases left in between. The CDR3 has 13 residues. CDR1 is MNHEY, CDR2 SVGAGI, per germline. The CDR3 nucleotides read TGTGCCAGCAGTTACTCGGTAGGGAGTGAGCAGTTCTTC. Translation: CASSYSVGSEQFF.

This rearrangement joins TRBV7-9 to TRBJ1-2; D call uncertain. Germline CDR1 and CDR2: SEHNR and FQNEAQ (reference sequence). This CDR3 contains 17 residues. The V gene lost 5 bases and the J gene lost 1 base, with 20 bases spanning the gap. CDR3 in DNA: TGTGCCAGCAGCGATGAGCTCCCAGAAAACTTTAACTATGGCTACACCTTC. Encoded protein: CASSDELPENFNYGYTF.

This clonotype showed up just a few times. CDR3 sequence (DNA): TGTGCCAGCAGTTATGTTATGAATGAGCAGTTCTTC. Residues: CASSYVMNEQFF. This sequence joins TRBV6-6 and TRBJ2-1; D is ambiguous. Trimming shortened V by 3 bases and J by 7 bases, and 7 bases separated the two germline ends. Germline V lookup: CDR1 MNHNY, CDR2 SVGAGI (reference sequence). The CDR3 sequence is 12 residues long.

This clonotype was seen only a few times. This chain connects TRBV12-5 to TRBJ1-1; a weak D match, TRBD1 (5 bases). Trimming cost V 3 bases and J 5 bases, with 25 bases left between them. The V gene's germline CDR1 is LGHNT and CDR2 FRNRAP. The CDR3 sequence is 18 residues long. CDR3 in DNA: TGTGCTAGTGGTTTCGGTACAGAAGCCGGGGGTTTAGGTACTGAAGCTTTCTTT. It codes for CASGFGTEAGGLGTEAFF.

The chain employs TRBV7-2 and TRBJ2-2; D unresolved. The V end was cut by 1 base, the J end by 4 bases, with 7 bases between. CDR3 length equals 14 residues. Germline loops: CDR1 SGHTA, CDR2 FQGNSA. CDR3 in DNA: TGTGCCAGCAGCTTAGTAAAAGGCACCGGGGAGCTGTTTTTT. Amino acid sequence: CASSLVKGTGELFF. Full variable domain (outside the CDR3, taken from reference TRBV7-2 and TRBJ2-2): GAGVSQSPSNKVTEKGKDVELRCDPISGHTALYWYRQSLGQGLEFLIYFQGNSAPDKSGLPSDRFSAERTGGSVSTLTIQRTQQEDSAVYLCASSLVKGTGELFFGEGSRLTVL.

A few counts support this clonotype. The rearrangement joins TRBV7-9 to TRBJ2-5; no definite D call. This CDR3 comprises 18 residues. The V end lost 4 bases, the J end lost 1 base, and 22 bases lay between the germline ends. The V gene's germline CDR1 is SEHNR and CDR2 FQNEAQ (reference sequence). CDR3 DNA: TGTGCCAGCAGCTCAGAGTACTTAGCAGAGACTTCCCAAGAGACCCAGTACTTC. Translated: CASSSEYLAETSQETQYF.

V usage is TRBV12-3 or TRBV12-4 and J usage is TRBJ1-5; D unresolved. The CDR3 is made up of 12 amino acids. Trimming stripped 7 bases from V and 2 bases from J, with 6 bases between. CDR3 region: CASTDGNQPQHF. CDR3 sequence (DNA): TGTGCCAGCACCGACGGCAATCAGCCCCAGCATTTT.

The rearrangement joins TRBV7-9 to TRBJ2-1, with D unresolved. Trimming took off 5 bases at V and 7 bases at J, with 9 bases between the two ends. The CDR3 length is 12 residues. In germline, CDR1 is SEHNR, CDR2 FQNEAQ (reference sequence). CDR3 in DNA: TGTGCCAGCAGCCCCAGTCCTAATGAGCAGTTCTTC. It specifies CASSPSPNEQFF.

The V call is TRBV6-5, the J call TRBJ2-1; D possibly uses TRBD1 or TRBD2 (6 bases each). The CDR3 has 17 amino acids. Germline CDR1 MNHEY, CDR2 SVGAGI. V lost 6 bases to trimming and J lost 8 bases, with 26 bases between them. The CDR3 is CASSLPGGHRTRDEQFF. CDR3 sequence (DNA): TGTGCCAGCAGCTTGCCCGGGGGCCATCGAACTCGCGATGAGCAGTTCTTC.

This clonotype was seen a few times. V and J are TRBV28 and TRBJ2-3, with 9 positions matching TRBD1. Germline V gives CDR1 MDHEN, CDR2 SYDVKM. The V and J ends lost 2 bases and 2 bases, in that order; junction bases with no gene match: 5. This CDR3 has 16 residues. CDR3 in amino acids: CASSLEWDRDTDTQYF. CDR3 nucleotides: TGTGCCAGCAGTTTAGAATGGGACAGGGACACAGATACGCAGTATTTT.

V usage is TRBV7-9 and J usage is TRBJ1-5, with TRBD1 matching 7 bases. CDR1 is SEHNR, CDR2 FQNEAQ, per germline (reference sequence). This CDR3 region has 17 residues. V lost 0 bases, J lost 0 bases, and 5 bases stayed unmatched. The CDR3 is CASSLATGTYSNQPQHF. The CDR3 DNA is TGTGCCAGCAGCTTAGCGACAGGGACCTATAGCAATCAGCCCCAGCATTTT.

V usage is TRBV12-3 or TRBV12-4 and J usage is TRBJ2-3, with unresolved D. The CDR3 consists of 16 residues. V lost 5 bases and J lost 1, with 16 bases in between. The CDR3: CASSQDDPAGTDTQYF. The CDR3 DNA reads TGTGCCAGCAGTCAAGATGACCCGGCTGGCACAGATACGCAGTATTTT.

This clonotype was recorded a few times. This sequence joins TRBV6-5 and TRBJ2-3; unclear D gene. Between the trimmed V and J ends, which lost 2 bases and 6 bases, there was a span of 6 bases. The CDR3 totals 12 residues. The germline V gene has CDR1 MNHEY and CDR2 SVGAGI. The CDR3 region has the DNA TGTGCCAGCAGTTACGGCCTCGATACGCAGTATTTT. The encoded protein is CASSYGLDTQYF.